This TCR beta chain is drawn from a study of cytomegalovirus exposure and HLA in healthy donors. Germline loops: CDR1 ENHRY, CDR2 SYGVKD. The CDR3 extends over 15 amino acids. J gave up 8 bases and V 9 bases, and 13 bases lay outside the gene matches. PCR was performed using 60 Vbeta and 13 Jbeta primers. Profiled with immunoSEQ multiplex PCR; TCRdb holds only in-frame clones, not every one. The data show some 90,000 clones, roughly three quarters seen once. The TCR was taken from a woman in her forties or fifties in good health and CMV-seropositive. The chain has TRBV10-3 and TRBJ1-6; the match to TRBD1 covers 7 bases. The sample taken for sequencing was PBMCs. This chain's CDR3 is CAIAGGAARDSPLHF. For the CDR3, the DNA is TGTGCCATTGCAGGGGGAGCTGCAAGGGATTCACCCCTCCACTTT.